This T cell receptor beta chain emerged from a study of identical twins. Broader study findings: Fewer insertions characterized abundant cord blood beta clonotypes, whereas memory repertoires showed none. Zero-insertion findings could be partly confounded by invariant cells (MAIT and iNKT cells). The conclusions drew on cross-sectional statistical analysis instead of tracking the same donors.

At least ten counts were recorded for this clonotype. No antigen is known for it. CDR1 is MNHEY and CDR2 is SMNVEV in the germline V gene (reference sequence). The germline V and J ends were trimmed by 1 base and 5 bases, with 6 bases remaining between them. This CDR3 contains 13 residues. TCRdb itself ran the 5' RACE reads through MiXCR, one entry per CDR3 protein. The sample lists approximately 1.8 million distinct CDR3 sequences, about 30% occurring once. This receptor was taken from a newborn girl in good health. The gene calls are TRBV27 and TRBJ2-1, with D unclear. Sequencing input: cord blood. The CDR3 sequence: CASSLYGDNEQFF. The CDR3 nucleotides are TGTGCCAGCAGTTTATATGGTGACAATGAGCAGTTCTTC.